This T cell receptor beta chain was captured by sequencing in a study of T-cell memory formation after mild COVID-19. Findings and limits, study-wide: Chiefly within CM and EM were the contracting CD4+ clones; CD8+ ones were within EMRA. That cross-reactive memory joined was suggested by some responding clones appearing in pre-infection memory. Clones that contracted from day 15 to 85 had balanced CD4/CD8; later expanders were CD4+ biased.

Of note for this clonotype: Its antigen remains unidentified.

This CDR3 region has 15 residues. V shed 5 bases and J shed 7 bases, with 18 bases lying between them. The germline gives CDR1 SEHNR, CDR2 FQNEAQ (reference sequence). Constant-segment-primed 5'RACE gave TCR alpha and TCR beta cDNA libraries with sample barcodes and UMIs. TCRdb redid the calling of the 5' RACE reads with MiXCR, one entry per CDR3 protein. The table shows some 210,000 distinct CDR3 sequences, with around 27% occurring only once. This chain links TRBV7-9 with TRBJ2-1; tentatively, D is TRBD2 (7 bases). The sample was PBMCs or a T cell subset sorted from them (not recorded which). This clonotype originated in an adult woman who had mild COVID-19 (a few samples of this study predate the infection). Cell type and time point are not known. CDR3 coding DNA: TGTGCCAGCAGCCCAGGGGCGGGAGCATGGAATGAGCAGTTCTTC. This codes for CASSPGAGAWNEQFF. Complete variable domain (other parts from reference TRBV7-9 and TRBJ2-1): DTGVSQNPRHKITKRGQNVTFRCDPISEHNRLYWYRQTLGQGPEFLTYFQNEAQLEKSRLLSDRFSAERPKGSFSTLEIQRTEQGDSAMYLCASSPGAGAWNEQFFGPGTRLTVL.